This T cell receptor beta chain came from a study of cytomegalovirus exposure and HLA in healthy donors (TCRdb year 2017). With respect to the entire study: An earlier analysis of several hundred of the donors reported 276 Gb of sequence data and 100 million to 120 million unique TCR beta sequences obtained from around 190 million T cells. An early release that covered more than 550 HLA-typed donors contained around 330 gigabases of sequencing data and approximately 85 million unique TCR sequences. Of the roughly 400 genotyped donors, about 80% fell in the genetic ancestry cluster associated with self-reported Caucasian donors. The study aimed to test whether cataloging public T cell receptors could reveal signatures of past pathogen exposure. The study profiled the T cell repertoires of under 850 subjects by immunosequencing and related them to cytomegalovirus serostatus. In addition to the first cohort of several hundred subjects, a separate validation cohort of 120 different subjects was used. The study combined high-throughput TCR immunosequencing, statistical association of individual TCRs with disease status, and machine learning to predict cytomegalovirus infection status. In a later analysis, previously published TCR beta repertoires from more than 500 donors were re-analyzed and high-resolution HLA genotyping was added so that TCR occurrence patterns could be studied. The later analysis used no new phenotypic data to find candidate immune exposures, relying instead on TCR beta sequences and their occurrence across donors. To decide whether each TCR beta V gene segment behaved as functional or pseudogenic, an earlier analysis of nearly 600 of the donors relied on high-throughput TCR beta sequencing. Donor age, sex, ethnicity and CMV serostatus were collected together with the repertoire data. Genome-wide SNP genotypes for about 65% of the 666 donors were used in a later genetic analysis, which treated that subset as a discovery cohort. All discovery cohort repertoires had been generated on a single sequencing platform. HLA typing included class I and class II loci at four-digit resolution. Typing coverage varied by locus: roughly 620-630 donors for A, B, C, DRB1 and DQB1; approximately 560 for DQA1; over 600 for DPA1; some 470 for DPB1. Several DR-DQ haplotypes were handled as single units for association and clustering because linkage in the cohort was strong. On average, over 200,000 unique TCR beta nucleotide sequences were sequenced per donor among a few hundred genotyped donors of the cohort, with approximately 18% of those sequences being non-productive.

Overall study results and their limits: V-gene and J-gene trimming of TCR beta chains was associated with a missense DCLRE1C variant in a later genetic analysis, and the association was replicated in an independent cohort. In a later analysis, TCR association rates were found to vary across HLA loci, with the most associated TCRs seen for DRB1 alleles and the fewest for HLA-C alleles. The authors suggested that the approach could potentially be extended to other disease states and immunological phenotypes. The 87-base-pair reads could not distinguish some IMGT-functional V segments, including TRBV6-2 and TRBV6-3, so those segments were excluded. Linkage disequilibrium might explain the correlated functional status among segregating V segments, but an unknown experimental factor could not be ruled out. Specific HLA alleles were associated with roughly 17,000 TCR beta sequences at a false discovery rate of 0.05 in a later analysis. In a later analysis, HLA-associated TCR beta chains were found to be more clonally expanded and to have lower generation probabilities than equally common non-associated chains. An earlier analysis of 587 of the donors showed that most TCR beta V segments appeared in productive rearrangements either about 87% or about 30% of the time, which broadly matched IMGT annotations. A cluster of highly shared sequence variants was judged likely to be a technical artifact of the sequencing pipeline. CMV serostatus was the only immune exposure information available for the cohort. In both the original and validation cohorts, the classifier was reported to diagnose cytomegalovirus status with high specificity and sensitivity. Presence/absence analyses assumed roughly uniform sequencing depth across donors, an assumption that may not hold. In vitro tests confirmed that a few of the cytomegalovirus-associated TCR beta chains recognize cytomegalovirus antigens. A later analysis found that most CMV-associated TCR beta chains appeared HLA-restricted, with HLA associations seemingly driven largely by CMV exposure. The earlier analysis of 587 of the donors excluded over 15 rarely observed V segments, including chromosome 9 orphons, because counts were too low. A further reported finding was that TCR beta sequences accurately predicted the HLA-A and HLA-B alleles for most subjects in the first cohort. Because HLA typing was unavailable for some donors at each locus, only the typed subset was used in association tests. In a later genetic analysis, fewer N-insertions in productive TCRs were reported among donors in an Asian-associated ancestry cluster than the roughly 640-donor mean. Strong co-occurrence of HLA alleles, especially DR and DQ, made assigning TCR associations to individual alleles difficult. The study listed 150 to 200 TCR beta chains as associated with cytomegalovirus. This cohort had only TCR beta chains sequenced, and the lack of alpha or paired-chain data limited which features could be detected. Across donors, most TCR sequences were observed very rarely, whereas some public TCRs were present in many individuals. In a later analysis, several top co-occurrence clusters were reported to appear linked to parvovirus B19, influenza, CMV and Epstein-Barr virus.

Concerning this clone: Its antigen is unknown. No much larger clone exists at a distance of one base, and base qualities are not known.

Its CDR3 holds 15 amino acids, cysteine through phenylalanine. Kept here is only the CDR3 DNA, which spans 45 bases and is read in frame from base 1. According to the germline V gene, CDR1 reads SGHTS and CDR2 reads YDEGEE. V is shortened by 4 bases, J by 0 bases, and the region joining them spans 13 bases. Library prep was done by the immunoSEQ multiplex PCR assay. For the multiplex PCR, a mixture combining 60 forward primers for TCR Vbeta segments and 13 reverse primers for TCR Jbeta segments was used. The CDR3 region of rearranged TCR beta genes was amplified from genomic DNA by a multiplex PCR assay. Amplified TCR beta libraries were sequenced as 87-base-pair reads on the Illumina HiSeq System. In the source study's methods: A later analysis counted 75 million to 100 million unique TCR beta chains across the 666 repertoires, and around 9.9 million of these chains were shared by at least two donors. A nearest-neighbor algorithm error-corrected the raw reads and collapsed the reads into unique sequences, merging closely related sequences to remove PCR and sequencing errors. V, D and J gene segments were assigned by aligning CDR3 sequences to IMGT reference sequences. For a sequence to be retained, a match of at least six nucleotides to both a V gene segment and a J gene segment was required. Rearrangements were called productive when the CDR3 lacked stop codons and stayed in frame with V and J; all others were non-productive. Following IMGT convention, CDR3 was defined as the stretch from the second conserved V-encoded cysteine to the conserved J-encoded phenylalanine. The earlier analysis of about 640 of the donors excluded any sequence lacking an unambiguous match to a single V gene segment. In an earlier analysis of a few hundred of the donors, V segments were called functional above 56.7% productive rearrangements and were called segregating when the between-donor standard deviation exceeded 5%. To diagnose cytomegalovirus status from the catalog of TCR beta chain sequences, a statistical classification framework was built. V and J gene assignment, in a later analysis, came from comparing TCR nucleotide sequences with IMGT/GENE-DB human TR gene sequences. A later analysis assigned CDR3 sequences and most-parsimonious VDJ recombination scenarios with the TCRdist pipeline. In a later analysis, every TCR beta chain was defined by the combination of its CDR3 amino acid sequence and its V-gene family, and reads without a unique V-gene family were dropped. A later analysis removed 592 highly shared, low-generation-probability nucleotide sequences to deal with suspected cross-contamination and a sequencing artifact. In a later analysis, a clonal expansion index was calculated for each public chain from normalized within-repertoire ranks of inferred template counts. In a later analysis, generation probabilities were computed with a VDJ recombination model fitted to out-of-frame rearrangements, and the resulting probabilities were checked against IGoR. In a later analysis, TCR-TCR, TCR-HLA and TCR-CMV co-occurrence was scored with hypergeometric tests, and a repertoire-size bias correction was applied to TCR pairs. To estimate false discovery rates, a later analysis permuted the HLA or CMV assignments 20 times. In a later analysis, co-occurring TCRs were grouped with DBSCAN, and TCRdist sequence similarity was added when clustering was performed within HLA-allele-positive subsets. Repertoires with fewer than 30,000 or more than 120,000 public chains, plus five repertoires with anomalous nucleotide sharing, were excluded from co-occurrence clustering. As stored in TCRdb, this immuneACCESS dataset retains in-frame rearrangements with V and J assigned. A fraction of the clones does not appear; measured against another copy, unresolved V genes explain less than half of the discrepancy, and the remainder lacks a known reason. V and J calls and clone size are given by that table; D and trimming were obtained from the DNA. The sample contains fewer than 180,000 clones, 70% to 80% of them found a single time. About 3.7% of the sample belongs to the ten largest clones.

The cohort consisted of fewer than 700 healthy bone marrow donors. All cohort members were sampled while nominally healthy, although unrecorded immune exposures were likely present. CMV serostatus was recorded as positive for 250 to 300 and negative for about 50% of the roughly 670 cohort members, whereas no CMV serostatus was recorded for the donor in question. Every donor gave a peripheral blood sample, and the peripheral blood mononuclear cells from that sample were used for TCR beta sequencing. The Qiagen DNeasy Blood Extraction Kit was used to extract genomic DNA from the blood cell samples. Sequencing was carried out using PBMCs. The sequence joins TRBV5-8 to TRBJ2-5; a tentative D call is TRBD2 (5 bases match). The receptor was isolated from a human donor in good health. For the CDR3, the sequence is CASSPDRGYQETQYF. The DNA sequence is TGTGCCAGCAGCCCCGACCGAGGGTACCAAGAGACCCAGTACTTC.